This TCR beta chain derives from a study of T cells in Graves' hyperthyroidism and ophthalmopathy (dated by TCRdb to the late 2010s). Regarding the research as a whole: Peripheral blood was collected at initial diagnosis, before any treatment. An independent validation cohort of about 20 hyperthyroidism patients and over 15 patients who later progressed to ophthalmopathy tested prospective prediction of ophthalmopathy. A discovery cohort of about 96 patients, roughly 45 with Graves' ophthalmopathy and roughly 59 with stable Graves' hyperthyroidism, was used to find distinguishing TCR V-J signatures. Following sampling, methimazole starting at 30 mg daily was given to hyperthyroidism patients, and high-dose intravenous methylprednisolone was given to ophthalmopathy patients. Thyroid tissue and blood T-cell repertoires from several Graves' hyperthyroidism patients were also compared in the study. According to the paper, TCR Vbeta CDR3 sequencing was carried out on about 140 peripheral blood samples, which came from approximately 43 ophthalmopathy, 80 or so hyperthyroidism and approximately 17 progressor patients. The 100 discovery patients were divided at random into training and test sets in a 7:3 ratio. Here is what the overall study found, with its caveats: Blood samples also contained most of the expanded thyroid clonotypes (frequency above 0.001), which suggests that blood repertoires may reflect thyroid immune responses. In validation, the model predicted progression to ophthalmopathy a median of about 6.5 months before onset, with 65% to 71% sensitivity and about 72% specificity. Sample size was not statistically predetermined, and blinding of investigators to group allocation was not performed. In cross-validation, a model built on a 13 V-J signature told ophthalmopathy apart from stable hyperthyroidism with about 90% sensitivity and about 81% specificity, and in testing the same model reached 80%/75%.

Stable Graves' hyperthyroidism was defined as no progression to ophthalmopathy during 18 months of follow-up. Hyperthyroidism patients were newly diagnosed, with disease duration under 2 months, and aged 18 to 65 years. The study excluded patients with uncontrolled infections, other autoimmune diseases, pregnancy or lactation. Diagnoses were established on the basis of clinical symptoms, serum thyroxine and TRAb, thyroid ultrasound, and orbital computed tomography. Ficoll-Paque density gradient centrifugation was used to isolate PBMCs from 9.5 to 10 ml of fresh peripheral blood. Total RNA was extracted with Trizol reagent, and quality was checked on an Agilent 2100 Bioanalyzer. Amplification of TCR beta CDR3 regions was carried out from RNA transcripts. The first round of RT-PCR for the TCR CDR3 was performed with the HTBI primer set and the Qiagen OneStep RT-PCR kit. Libraries were constructed in a second round of multiplex PCR, after which size selection and purification were carried out. Libraries were sequenced paired-end with 100 bp reads on an Illumina HiSeq2000. The paper's processing steps were these. SOAPnuke was used to process the raw data, removing reads that contained adapters or uncalled bases, had a mean Phred below 15, or lacked an exact match to the constant primer or identifier. COPE v1.2.5 was used to merge the high-quality paired reads, and each unique nucleotide sequence was defined as a clonotype. MiTCR v1.1 was used to align clonotypes to the IMGT TRBV, TRBD and TRBJ reference segments. Only V-J combinations with frequency above 0.0001, covering about 99% of repertoires, were analysed. A TCS score was defined as the ratio of F50 (clonal expansion) to E x V (chaos), with BLOSUM62-based TCRdist applied between CDR3 peptides within each V-J. Welch's t-statistics and random forest reduced just over 500 V-J features to 10 to 15, which were used in a naive Bayes classifier (R e1071). TCRdb's own reprocessing of the public reads used fastp at Q25 and MiXCR and kept productive beta chains. For every CDR3 protein sequence, its rows merge into one entry that carries the most common genes and DNA. These V and J calls originate from TCRdb's pipeline instead of the authors' own analysis. This sample has roughly 630,000 distinct CDR3 sequences in its table, and approximately 15% of those were observed once. The biggest ten clones account for approximately 7.4% of the sample.

Trimming costs V 0 bases and J 1 base, and their ends lie 9 bases apart. Inclusive of the bounding cysteine and phenylalanine, the CDR3 is 15 residues long. Only the CDR3 DNA stays, 45 bases, in frame from base 1. CDR1 is given as KGHSH and CDR2 as LQKENI, both from the germline V gene. This clonotype was seen repeatedly, ten times or more. Its target antigen remains unknown. The record has no base qualities; no much larger clone is one base away. This receptor was taken from a woman in her 30s with Graves' hyperthyroidism. Rearrangement joined TRBV18 to TRBJ1-2; TRBD1 is a weak D gene call, 5 bases matching. Sample: blood. The DNA sequence follows: TGTGCCAGCTCACCACCAGGGACTTTTAACTATGGCTACACCTTC. Its product reads: CASSPPGTFNYGYTF.